The 26 T cell receptor beta chains given below trace back to one sample, sequenced in a study of cytotoxic CD8 clonotypes in ibrutinib-treated CLL. TCRdb's table, derived via immunoSEQ multiplex PCR, lists solely in-frame clones and lacks some. The profile shows some 140,000 clones, around four fifths of them singletons. Sequencing used PBMCs, obtained after 24 months of ibrutinib treatment. The receptors stem from a human donor with chronic lymphocytic leukemia.

V gene TRBV30 combines with J gene TRBJ1-5; D is unresolved. This CDR3 is 12 amino acids long. Trimming pared 0 bases from V and 7 bases from J, leaving 7 bases between. Looked up from germline, CDR1 is GTSNPN and CDR2 is SVGIG (reference sequence). The CDR3 nucleotides are TGTGCCTGGAGTGTCTTCGGGCAGCCCCAGCATTTT. Protein: CAWSVFGQPQHF.

CDR3 region: CASSSRDRYGYTF. The CDR3 coding sequence is TGTGCCAGCAGTAGCAGGGACCGCTATGGCTACACCTTC. The chain employs TRBV28 and TRBJ1-2; a possible D gene is TRBD1 (5 bases). Deletions cut 5 bases from V and 4 bases from J, with 11 bases between. Per germline, CDR1 MDHEN and CDR2 SYDVKM. This CDR3 has 13 residues.

V and J are TRBV19 and TRBJ2-2, with D hard to call. Deletions cut 7 bases from V and 0 bases from J, with 9 bases between. Germline V gives CDR1 LNHDA, CDR2 SQIVND (reference sequence). This CDR3 has 14 residues. CDR3 sequence reads: CASTWSSNTGELFF. CDR3 DNA sequence: TGTGCCAGTACTTGGAGTTCGAACACCGGGGAGCTGTTTTTT.

The chain has TRBV5-4 and TRBJ2-3; tentatively, D is TRBD1 (5 bases). The V and J ends lost 2 bases and 6 bases respectively, with 16 bases between them. This CDR3 contains 15 residues. Germline assignment: CDR1 SGHNT and CDR2 YYREEE (reference sequence). The CDR3 bases are TGTGCCAGCAGCTTAGGGGCACGATCGAGGGATACGCAGTATTTT. Its protein is CASSLGARSRDTQYF.

The chain carries TRBV10-2 and TRBJ2-1; D remains ambiguous. The germline V gene has CDR1 WSHSY and CDR2 SAAADI. The CDR3 length is 16 residues. Trimming stripped 2 bases from V and 7 bases from J, with 18 bases between. This CDR3 reads CASSEIWASLGNEQFF. CDR3 DNA: TGCGCCAGCAGTGAGATTTGGGCTTCCTTGGGAAATGAGCAGTTCTTC.

V usage is TRBV6-6 and J usage is TRBJ2-7; D remains ambiguous. CDR3 size: 13 residues. The germline V gene has CDR1 MNHNY and CDR2 SVGAGI (reference sequence). The germline V and J ends were trimmed by 2 bases and 3 bases, with 8 bases remaining between them. In DNA, the CDR3 is TGTGCCAGCAGTTACATGGCACTCTACGAGCAGTACTTC. It translates to CASSYMALYEQYF.

Note on this clone: Other DNA variants within this sample encode the same CDR3. In nucleotides, the CDR3 is TGTGCCAGCTCACGTGAAGAGACCCAGTACTTC. It translates to CASSREETQYF. V is TRBV18 and J is TRBJ2-5; no clear D. The ends were cut back, 4 bases at V and 3 bases at J, with 3 bases in the middle. From germline, CDR1 is KGHSH and CDR2 LQKENI. The CDR3 has 11 amino acids.

This chain connects TRBV7-2 to TRBJ2-7; D is unresolved. The CDR3 length is 12 residues. CDR1 SGHTA and CDR2 FQGNSA come from the germline V gene. Trimming removed 5 bases from V and 6 bases from J, with 11 bases in between. The CDR3 sequence is CASSRGPGEQYF. The DNA for the CDR3 is TGTGCCAGCAGCCGAGGACCTGGCGAGCAGTACTTC.

V and J are TRBV15 and TRBJ2-1; D ambiguous. The V end was cut by 4 bases, the J end by 2 bases, with 9 bases between. This CDR3 has 14 residues. Germline-derived CDR1 and CDR2 are LNHNV and YYDKDF (reference sequence). The CDR3 nucleotides are TGTGCCACCAGCAATGCCAGGACCTACAATGAGCAGTTCTTC. It encodes CATSNARTYNEQFF.

The chain recombines TRBV27 with TRBJ2-1; D may be TRBD2 (5 bases). V shed 4 bases and J shed 5 bases, with 18 bases lying between them. The germline gives CDR1 MNHEY, CDR2 SMNVEV (reference sequence). This CDR3 is built from 16 residues. The CDR3 region is CASSYSFRGSDNEQFF. CDR3 in DNA: TGTGCCAGCAGTTATTCCTTCCGGGGATCGGACAATGAGCAGTTCTTC.

The V call is TRBV20-1, the J call TRBJ2-7; D gene ambiguous. Trimming pared 6 bases from V and 5 bases from J, leaving 8 bases between. The length of the CDR3 is 10 residues. Looked up from germline, CDR1 is DFQATT and CDR2 is SNEGSKA (reference sequence). CDR3 amino acids: CSARLNEQYF. The CDR3 bases are TGCAGTGCCAGGTTAAACGAGCAGTACTTC.

This clone came up a few times. This sample also contains other DNA sequences that code for the same CDR3. The chain couples TRBV5-1 to TRBJ2-1; 8 nucleotides align to TRBD2. The CDR3 spans 15 residues. CDR1 and CDR2 from the germline V gene are SGHRS and YFSETQ. V shed 0 bases and J 5 bases; nucleotides not matched to a gene: 4. The CDR3 spells CASSLALAGNNEQFF. DNA for the CDR3: TGCGCCAGCAGCTTGGCCCTAGCGGGTAACAATGAGCAGTTCTTC.

This chain links TRBV7-9 with TRBJ2-3; TRBD2 matches at 10 bases. The CDR3 spans 15 residues. Germline V CDR1 and CDR2: SEHNR, FQNEAQ (reference sequence). Trimming cost V 1 base and J 6 bases; bases outside gene matches: 4. This CDR3 is CASSLVLAGSDTQYF. The CDR3 nucleotides are TGTGCCAGCAGCTTAGTACTAGCGGGGAGCGATACGCAGTATTTT.

Details on this clone: One end of the junction fails to match germline, which may point to a read error. The genes are TRBV5-1 and TRBJ1-2; TRBD1 matches 7 bases. From germline, CDR1 is SGHRS and CDR2 YFSETQ. This CDR3 region has 14 residues. CDR3 loop: CASSPVGRGRGYTF. The CDR3, as DNA: TGTGCCAGCAGCCCTGTAGGGAGGGGGCGAGGCTACACCTTC.

V is TRBV19 and J is TRBJ2-5; the match to TRBD2 covers 8 bases. Trimming at V came to 5 bases and at J to 2 bases, leaving 19 bases not matched to a gene. Germline CDR1 is LNHDA and CDR2 is SQIVND (reference sequence). This CDR3 is built from 19 residues. CDR3 bases: TGTGCCAGTAGTCAGGGATACGGGGGGGGCCTCCCCCCTCAAGAGACCCAGTACTTC. It codes for CASSQGYGGGLPPQETQYF.

The V and J genes are TRBV19 and TRBJ1-5, with D uncertain. CDR1 is LNHDA and CDR2 is SQIVND in the germline V gene (reference sequence). The CDR3 has 15 amino acids. Trimming removed 6 bases from V and 4 bases from J, with 16 bases in between. The CDR3 sequence is CASSPAGNFNQPQHF. The DNA of the CDR3 is TGTGCCAGTAGCCCCGCTGGGAATTTTAATCAGCCCCAGCATTTT.

J is TRBJ1-1 and V is TRBV7-5. TRBV7-5 has pseudogene status. The CDR3 contains 16 residues. The CDR3 region has the DNA TGTGCCAGAAGCTTAGGGGCTATAACTATGAACACTGAAGCTTTCTTT. Protein: CARSLGAITMNTEAFF.

The V call is TRBV11-2, the J call TRBJ2-3; D is ambiguous. This CDR3 spans 13 amino acids. The V end lost 5 bases, the J end lost 5 bases, and 11 bases lay between the germline ends. Germline V gene lookup returns CDR1 SGHAT and CDR2 FQNNGV. The CDR3 spells CASSHVSVDTQYF. CDR3 bases: TGTGCCAGCAGCCATGTCTCGGTAGATACGCAGTATTTT.

This rearrangement joins TRBV7-9 to TRBJ1-6, with D unresolved. The CDR3 is made up of 14 amino acids. Germline CDR1 and CDR2: SEHNR and FQNEAQ (reference sequence). V lost 5 bases and J 10 bases, leaving 15 bases between the germline ends. As DNA, the CDR3 is TGTGCCAGCAGCCTCGGACCGAGGAGCTCACCCCTCCACTTT. It codes for CASSLGPRSSPLHF.

This chain connects TRBV7-7 to TRBJ1-3; 7 nucleotides agree with TRBD1. Looked up from germline, CDR1 is SSHAT and CDR2 is FNYEAQ (reference sequence). The CDR3 runs to 14 residues. The J segment lost 4 bases and the V segment lost 5 bases, leaving 5 bases of the junction unmatched. CDR3 protein: CASSQTGRGNTIYF. The DNA of the CDR3 is TGTGCCAGCAGCCAGACAGGGAGAGGAAACACCATATATTTT.

The rearrangement joins TRBV5-5 to TRBJ1-1; no definite D call. Germline V gives CDR1 SGHKS, CDR2 YYEKEE (reference sequence). The CDR3 has 15 residues. Trimming stripped 0 bases from V and 1 base from J, with 10 bases between. The CDR3 bases are TGTGCCAGCAGCTTGGCGCCGTCCGGGAACACTGAAGCTTTCTTT. This sequence encodes CASSLAPSGNTEAFF.

The CDR3 spells CASSSGQTYYSNQPQHF. CDR3 nucleotides: TGTGCCAGTAGTAGTGGACAGACCTATTATAGCAATCAGCCCCAGCATTTT. The genes are TRBV19 and TRBJ1-5, with TRBD1 as a possible D gene (6 bases). This CDR3 spans 17 amino acids. Germline loops: CDR1 LNHDA, CDR2 SQIVND (reference sequence). V was shortened by 4 bases and J by 0 bases, with 16 bases between the two germline ends.

The chain employs TRBV27 and TRBJ2-7; 7 positions match TRBD1. V shed 5 bases, J shed 4 bases, and the junction held 8 bases outside the gene matches. Per germline, CDR1 MNHEY and CDR2 SMNVEV (reference sequence). CDR3 length: 14 residues. The DNA for the CDR3 is TGTGCCAGCAGTCCGACAGGGACAGCTTACGAGCAGTACTTC. It encodes CASSPTGTAYEQYF.

The chain is built from TRBV6-6 and TRBJ1-5, with no clear D. Germline lookup yields CDR1 MNHNY and CDR2 SVGAGI (reference sequence). CDR3 length: 12 residues. V shed 6 bases and J shed 7 bases, with 10 bases lying between them. The CDR3 spells CASREGGQPQHF. CDR3 DNA sequence: TGTGCCAGCAGGGAGGGTGGGCAGCCCCAGCATTTT.

This clone is a singleton in its sample. The same CDR3 arises from other DNA sequences in this sample as well. This sequence joins TRBV6-5 and TRBJ1-2, with D unclear. This CDR3 contains 15 residues. V lost 2 bases and J lost 0, with 10 bases in between. Germline CDR1 is MNHEY and CDR2 is SVGAGI. CDR3 loop: CASSYGTETNYGYTF. The CDR3 nucleotides are TGTGCCAGCAGTTACGGTACAGAGACTAACTATGGCTACACCTTC.

This clone turned up a few times. The rearrangement uses TRBV9 and TRBJ2-2; TRBD2 matches at 8 bases. After removal of 0 bases from V and 1 base from J, the junction contained 14 bases not matched to a gene. The CDR3 extends over 20 amino acids. Per germline, CDR1 SGDLS and CDR2 YYNGEE. CDR3 DNA: TGTGCCAGCAGCGTAGATCCGTCGGGGGGGCCCGGCTTGAACACCGGGGAGCTGTTTTTT. This gives the protein CASSVDPSGGPGLNTGELFF.